A single T cell receptor beta chain is shown here with its context. The target antigen is unknown. This sample was included in a study of CXCR3-negative and CXCR3-positive naive CD8 T cells. Study context: Per-library TRB read counts averaged about 1.5 +/- 0.3 million, adding up to 120 million to 150 million in total.

Study-level points and caveats: Memory CD8+ cells showed much lower diversity, while both naive subsets displayed comparably high diversity.

At about 310,000 cells each, triplicate sorts were carried out for each CD8+ T cell subset. The CDR3 totals 15 residues. Germline V lookup: CDR1 MRHNA, CDR2 SNTAGT. TRB cDNA libraries were made by UMI-labeled 5' RACE. From the 5' RACE reads, TCRdb lists one entry per CDR3 protein and no DNA. The sample shows under 65,000 distinct CDR3 sequences, and 20% to 25% sits with its ten largest clones. The chain links TRBV6-4 to TRBJ2-3; TCRdb selects TRBD1, and the lack of DNA leaves this call unchecked. Sequencing was performed on memory CD8+ T cells from blood. The receptor was isolated from a human donor in good health. Some clones in this sample may be carry-over from other donors' samples. This CDR3 reads CASSEQGESADTQYF.